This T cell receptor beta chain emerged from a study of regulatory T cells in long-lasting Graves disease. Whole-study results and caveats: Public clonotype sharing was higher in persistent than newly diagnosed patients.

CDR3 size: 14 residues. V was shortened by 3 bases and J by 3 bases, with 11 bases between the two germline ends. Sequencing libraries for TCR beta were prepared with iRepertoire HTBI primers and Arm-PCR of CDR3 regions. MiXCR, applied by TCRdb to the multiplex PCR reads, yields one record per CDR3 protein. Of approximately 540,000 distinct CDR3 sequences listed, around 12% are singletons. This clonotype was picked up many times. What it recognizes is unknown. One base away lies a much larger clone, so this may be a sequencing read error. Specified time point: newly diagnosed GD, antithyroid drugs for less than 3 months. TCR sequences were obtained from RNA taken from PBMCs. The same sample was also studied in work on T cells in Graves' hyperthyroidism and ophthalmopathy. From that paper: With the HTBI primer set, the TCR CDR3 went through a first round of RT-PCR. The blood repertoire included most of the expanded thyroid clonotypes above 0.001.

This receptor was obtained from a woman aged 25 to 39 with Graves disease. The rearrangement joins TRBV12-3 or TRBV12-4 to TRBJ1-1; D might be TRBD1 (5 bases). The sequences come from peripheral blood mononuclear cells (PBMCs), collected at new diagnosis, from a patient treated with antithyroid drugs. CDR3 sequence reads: CASSFQGKDTEAFF. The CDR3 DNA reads TGTGCCAGCAGTTTCCAGGGCAAGGACACTGAAGCTTTCTTT.